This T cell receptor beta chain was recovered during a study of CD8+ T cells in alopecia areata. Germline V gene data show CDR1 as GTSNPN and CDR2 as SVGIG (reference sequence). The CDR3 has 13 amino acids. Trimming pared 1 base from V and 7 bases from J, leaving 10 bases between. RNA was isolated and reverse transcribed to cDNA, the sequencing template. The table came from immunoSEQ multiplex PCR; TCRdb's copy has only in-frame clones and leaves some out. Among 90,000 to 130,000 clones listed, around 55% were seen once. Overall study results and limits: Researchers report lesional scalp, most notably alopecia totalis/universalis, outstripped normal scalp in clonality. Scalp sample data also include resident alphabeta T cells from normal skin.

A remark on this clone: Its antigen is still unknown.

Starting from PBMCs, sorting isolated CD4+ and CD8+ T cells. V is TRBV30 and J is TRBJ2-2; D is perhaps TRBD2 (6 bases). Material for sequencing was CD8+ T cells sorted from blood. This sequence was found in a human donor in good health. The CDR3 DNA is TGTGCCTGGAGTGCGGGGGTCGGCGGGGAGCTGTTTTTT. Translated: CAWSAGVGGELFF.